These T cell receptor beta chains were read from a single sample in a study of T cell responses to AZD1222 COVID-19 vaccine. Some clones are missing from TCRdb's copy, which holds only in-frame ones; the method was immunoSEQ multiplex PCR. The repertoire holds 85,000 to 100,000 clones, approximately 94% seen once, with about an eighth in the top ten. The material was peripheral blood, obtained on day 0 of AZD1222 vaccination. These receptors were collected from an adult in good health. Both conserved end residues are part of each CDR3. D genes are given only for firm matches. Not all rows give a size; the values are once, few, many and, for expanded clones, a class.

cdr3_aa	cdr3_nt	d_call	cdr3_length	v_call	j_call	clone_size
CASSFDYSNQPQHF	TGTGCCAGCAGTTTCGACTATAGCAATCAGCCCCAGCATTTT	-	14	TRBV27	TRBJ1-5	once
CASSLLAGGPSTGELFF	TGCGCCAGCAGCCTACTAGCGGGAGGGCCTTCAACCGGGGAGCTGTTTTTT	TRBD2	17	TRBV4-3	TRBJ2-2	-
CASSTDSGANVLTF	TGTGCCAGCAGCACAGACTCTGGGGCCAACGTCCTGACTTTC	-	14	TRBV6-4	TRBJ2-6	-
CASSLRGPQWTNYGYTF	TGTGCCAGCAGCCTCAGGGGGCCTCAATGGACGAACTATGGCTACACCTTC	TRBD1	17	TRBV7-9	TRBJ1-2	-
CASSLFAGDNQPQHF	TGTGCCAGCAGCTTGTTCGCAGGGGACAATCAGCCCCAGCATTTT	-	15	TRBV11-2	TRBJ1-5	-
CASSFRGGNNQPQHF	TGTGCCAGCAGCTTTCGAGGGGGCAACAATCAGCCCCAGCATTTT	TRBD1	15	TRBV5-8	TRBJ1-5	once
CASSWGQGDNSPLHF	TGCGCCAGCAGTTGGGGACAGGGGGATAATTCACCCCTCCACTTT	TRBD1	15	TRBV5-1	TRBJ1-6	-
CASSVHATNEKLFF	TGTGCCAGCAGCGTACACGCAACTAATGAAAAACTGTTTTTT	-	14	TRBV9	TRBJ1-4	-
CASSLGRQAGNTIYF	TGTGCCAGCAGCTTAGGGCGACAGGCGGGAAACACCATATATTTT	-	15	TRBV7-2	TRBJ1-3	-
CASDRDSDQPQHF	TGTGCCAGCGACCGGGACAGTGATCAGCCCCAGCATTTT	TRBD1	13	TRBV6-5	TRBJ1-5	-
CASSLAGLGTNTGELFF	TGTGCCAGCAGCTTAGCCGGGCTCGGGACTAACACCGGGGAGCTGTTTTTT	-	17	TRBV11-1	TRBJ2-2	-
CASSPVDSGTETQYF	TGTGCCAGCAGCCCCGTTGATAGCGGGACGGAGACCCAGTACTTC	TRBD2	15	TRBV28	TRBJ2-5	once
CASSLGPRNTGELFF	TGTGCCAGCAGCTTAGGGCCCCGAAACACCGGGGAGCTGTTTTTT	-	15	TRBV7-6	TRBJ2-2	-
CATSSRRRGTTNEKLFF	TGTGCCACCAGCAGCCGCAGGAGGGGGACAACTAATGAAAAACTGTTTTTT	-	17	TRBV15	TRBJ1-4	-
CSALRQTEAFF	TGCAGTGCTCTCCGACAGACTGAAGCTTTCTTT	-	11	TRBV20-1	TRBJ1-1	few
CSVTGAGANVLTF	TGCAGCGTCACAGGGGCTGGGGCCAACGTCCTGACTTTC	TRBD1	13	TRBV29-1	TRBJ2-6	-
CASSFSSRENQETQYF	TGTGCCAGCAGTTTCAGCTCCAGAGAAAACCAAGAGACCCAGTACTTC	-	16	TRBV28	TRBJ2-5	-
CASGLTALSGNTIYF	TGTGCCAGTGGCCTGACAGCCCTGTCTGGAAACACCATATATTTT	-	15	TRBV19	TRBJ1-3	-
CASSDWEGYTF	TGTGCCAGCAGTGATTGGGAGGGCTACACCTTC	-	11	TRBV6-1	TRBJ1-2	-
CASSKRRTGKAYEQYF	TGTGCCAGTAGTAAGCGCCGGACAGGGAAAGCCTACGAGCAGTACTTC	TRBD1	16	TRBV19	TRBJ2-7	-
CASSRQGINQPQHF	TGTGCCAGCAGCCGACAAGGAATCAATCAGCCCCAGCATTTT	-	14	TRBV6-6	TRBJ1-5	-